This TCR beta chain was documented in a study of CD8 T cells in ankylosing spondylitis. Notes on the study in general: Matched ankylosing spondylitis synovial fluid reportedly showed significant enrichment of disease-linked clones.

The CDR3 has 14 residues. V lost 2 bases to trimming and J lost 1 base; unmatched junction nucleotides: 4. The germline CDR1 and CDR2 sequences are SQVTM and ANQGSEA. TCRdb re-called the 5' RACE reads with MiXCR, one entry per CDR3 protein. The table records approximately 100,000 distinct CDR3 sequences, roughly 8.3% of them present only once. This clonotype came up many times. Antigen: not known. The sequence was collected from a male donor with ankylosing spondylitis or in good health (not recorded which). The sequencing sample was made of blood, either unsorted or a sorted T cell fraction (not recorded which). The V gene is TRBV29-1, the J gene TRBJ1-1; TRBD1 agrees at 7 bases. The CDR3 spells CSVEKDRRNTEAFF. Written as DNA, the CDR3 is TGCAGCGTTGAAAAGGACAGGAGGAACACTGAAGCTTTCTTT.